The clone carrying this TCR beta chain was counted at least ten times. The target antigen is unknown. CDR3 length: 15 residues. V was trimmed by 3 bases and J by 1 base, leaving 12 bases between them. The germline V gene has CDR1 SNHLY and CDR2 FYNNEI. This sample is drawn from a study of T cells in Graves' hyperthyroidism and ophthalmopathy. Regarding the study as a whole: Blood shared most expanded thyroid clonotypes above 0.001.

RNA transcripts gave rise to amplified TCR beta CDR3 regions. HTBI primers were the set used in a first-round RT-PCR of the TCR CDR3. TCRdb called the multiplex PCR reads again in MiXCR, with one record for every CDR3 protein. The sample consists of around 380,000 distinct CDR3 sequences, approximately 12% of them appearing once. The source is a man aged 25-40 years with Graves' hyperthyroidism that later progressed to Graves' ophthalmopathy. The chain recombines TRBV2 with TRBJ1-1; D is unresolved. The sample taken for sequencing was blood. The CDR3 bases are TGTGCCAGCAGTGATTTGACTCTGGGGAACACTGAAGCTTTCTTT. Protein: CASSDLTLGNTEAFF.